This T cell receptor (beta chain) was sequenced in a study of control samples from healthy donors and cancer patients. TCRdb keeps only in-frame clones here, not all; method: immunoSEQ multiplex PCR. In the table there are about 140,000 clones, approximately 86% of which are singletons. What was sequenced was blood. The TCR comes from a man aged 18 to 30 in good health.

The CDR3 protein is CASSRSAGRYGYTF. The CDR3 DNA sequence: TGTGCCAGCAGCCGCTCCGCGGGTCGCTATGGCTACACCTTC. The chain uses TRBV7-2 and TRBJ1-2; the D is unclear. Germline V gives CDR1 SGHTA, CDR2 FQGNSA. Trimming removed 5 bases from V and 4 bases from J, with 14 bases in between. The CDR3 runs 14 residues.